What follows are 15 T cell receptor beta chains derived from one specimen sequenced in a study of PD-1 blockade in classical Hodgkin lymphoma. Each patient relapsed following autologous stem cell transplantation, and prior brentuximab vedotin exposure differed. TCRdb keeps only in-frame clones here, not all; method: immunoSEQ multiplex PCR. The sample shows some 46,000 clones, over 70% of them seen only once. The sample here was peripheral blood mononuclear cells (PBMCs), taken before the second cycle of nivolumab. The origin of the receptors is a human donor with classical Hodgkin lymphoma.

The J gene is TRBJ2-5, the V gene TRBV28, with 8 bases lining up with TRBD1. CDR1 and CDR2 (germline): MDHEN, SYDVKM. There are 15 residues in the CDR3. V was clipped by 5 bases and J by 0 bases; unmatched bases: 5. The chain's CDR3 is CASSPTGVYQETQYF. As DNA, the CDR3 is TGTGCCAGCAGTCCGACAGGGGTGTACCAAGAGACCCAGTACTTC.

This chain joins TRBV6-5 and TRBJ2-7, with 8 bases matching TRBD2. With V trimmed by 6 bases and J by 7 bases, 14 bases remained unmatched. Germline loops: CDR1 MNHEY, CDR2 SVGAGI. The length of the CDR3 is 15 residues. CDR3 bases: TGTGCCAGCAGCCTTAACCCCGGGGGGGCCGAAGAGCAGTACTTC. Translating it yields CASSLNPGGAEEQYF.

This clone was recorded once. The chain is built from TRBV5-1 and TRBJ1-3, with D unclear. The CDR3 has 17 residues. V was clipped by 0 bases and J by 0 bases, with 13 bases between them. Germline lookup yields CDR1 SGHRS and CDR2 YFSETQ. CDR3 nucleotide sequence: TGCGCCAGCAGCTTGGCTCCCCCGGGAGACTCTGGAAACACCATATATTTT. Its protein product is CASSLAPPGDSGNTIYF.

The chain links TRBV5-1 to TRBJ2-1; no clear D gene. The V end lost 0 bases, the J end lost 8 bases, and 12 bases lay between the germline ends. The CDR3 extends over 14 amino acids. Germline values: CDR1 SGHRS, CDR2 YFSETQ. CDR3 protein: CASSLENPPHEQFF. DNA for the CDR3: TGCGCCAGCAGCTTGGAAAACCCTCCTCATGAGCAGTTCTTC. The full variable domain, its missing parts supplied by reference TRBV5-1 and TRBJ2-1, is KAGVTQTPRYLIKTRGQQVTLSCSPISGHRSVSWYQQTPGQGLQFLFEYFSETQRNKGNFPGRFSGRQFSNSRSEMNVSTLELGDSALYLCASSLENPPHEQFFGPGTRLTVL.

This clone was observed a few times. This CDR3 is also generated by other DNA sequences in the sample. V and J are TRBV5-1 and TRBJ1-1; D gene uncertain. This CDR3 has 15 residues. Looked up from germline, CDR1 is SGHRS and CDR2 is YFSETQ. V was pared by 0 bases and J by 1 base, with 10 bases between. As DNA, the CDR3 is TGCGCCAGCAGCTTGGAACGGATTCCGAACACTGAAGCTTTCTTT. This translates into CASSLERIPNTEAFF. Full variable domain (missing parts from reference TRBV5-1 and TRBJ1-1): KAGVTQTPRYLIKTRGQQVTLSCSPISGHRSVSWYQQTPGQGLQFLFEYFSETQRNKGNFPGRFSGRQFSNSRSEMNVSTLELGDSALYLCASSLERIPNTEAFFGQGTRLTVV.

The gene calls are TRBV2 and TRBJ2-3, with 8 bases identical to TRBD1. The CDR3 consists of 16 residues. Germline V CDR1 and CDR2: SNHLY, FYNNEI. With V trimmed by 4 bases and J by 6 bases, 12 bases remained unmatched. CDR3 DNA sequence: TGTGCCAGCAGTGGGGGAACCGGGACAGGTGTTGATACGCAGTATTTT. The encoded protein is CASSGGTGTGVDTQYF.

The chain carries TRBV7-3 and TRBJ2-1, with 10 bases fitting TRBD2. Germline CDR1 reads SGHTA; CDR2 reads FQGTGA. The CDR3 is 13 amino acids. V lost 1 base to trimming and J lost 15 bases; unmatched junction nucleotides: 6. The DNA of the CDR3 is TGTGCCAGCAGCTTAAGAAGCGGGAGGGGTGCGTTCTTC. This sequence encodes CASSLRSGRGAFF.

The chain is built from TRBV6-1 and TRBJ2-4, with D maybe TRBD1 (7 bases). The germline CDR1 and CDR2 sequences are MNHNS and SASEGT. The V and J ends lost 4 bases and 6 bases respectively, with 16 bases between them. The CDR3 contains 15 residues. The CDR3 reads CASSGFQGGGNIQYF. CDR3 in DNA: TGTGCCAGCAGTGGTTTCCAGGGGGGAGGAAACATTCAGTACTTC.

The chain recombines TRBV7-3 with TRBJ1-1; TRBD1 might be the D (6 bases). Germline V gene data show CDR1 as SGHTA and CDR2 as FQGTGA. This CDR3 comprises 15 residues. V was clipped by 3 bases and J by 4 bases, with 15 bases between them. The CDR3, as DNA: TGTGCCAGCAGCTTCCAGGGGATCGAGAGCACTGAAGCTTTCTTT. Its protein is CASSFQGIESTEAFF.

This chain uses TRBV30 with TRBJ2-3; TRBD1 aligns across 9 bases. CDR1 is GTSNPN, CDR2 SVGIG, per germline (reference sequence). This CDR3 is 14 amino acids long. Trimming removed 4 bases from V and 5 bases from J; junction bases left unmatched: 7. The CDR3 is CAWNRDRVEDTQYF. CDR3 bases: TGTGCCTGGAACCGGGACAGGGTCGAAGATACGCAGTATTTT.

This chain connects TRBV30 to TRBJ2-2; D is uncertain. The CDR3 is made up of 11 amino acids. From germline, CDR1 is GTSNPN and CDR2 SVGIG (reference sequence). The V gene lost 3 bases and the J gene lost 9 bases, with 8 bases spanning the gap. The CDR3 spells CAWSPDRELFF. CDR3 bases: TGTGCCTGGAGCCCCGATCGGGAGCTGTTTTTT.

The chain uses TRBV30 and TRBJ1-2, with D maybe TRBD1 (6 bases). This CDR3 is built from 12 residues. Germline CDR1 GTSNPN, CDR2 SVGIG (reference sequence). Trimming shortened V by 4 bases and J by 6 bases, and 12 bases separated the two germline ends. As DNA, the CDR3 is TGTGCCTGGACAGGGGACCGGGATGGCTACACCTTC. Protein sequence: CAWTGDRDGYTF.

This chain uses TRBV7-2 with TRBJ2-3; D may be TRBD2 (7 bases). CDR1 and CDR2 from the germline V gene are SGHTA and FQGNSA. This CDR3 has 14 residues. V lost 8 bases and J lost 5, with 17 bases in between. CDR3 loop: CASPTPGGGDTQYF. In DNA form, the CDR3 reads TGTGCCAGCCCGACTCCGGGGGGCGGAGATACGCAGTATTTT.

This clone occurred once. V and J are TRBV19 and TRBJ1-2, with TRBD1 identical over 8 bases. With V trimmed by 9 bases and J by 7 bases, 16 bases remained unmatched. This CDR3 has 15 residues. Germline values: CDR1 LNHDA, CDR2 SQIVND (reference sequence). The CDR3: CASQMGTRGLVGYTF. The CDR3 DNA reads TGTGCCAGCCAAATGGGCACCAGGGGGCTAGTTGGCTACACCTTC.

The V call is TRBV4-1, the J call TRBJ1-1, with D tentatively TRBD1 (5 bases). CDR1 MGHRA and CDR2 YSYEKL come from the germline V gene. Trimming removed 4 bases at V and 1 base at J, with 16 bases between. This CDR3 comprises 16 residues. The CDR3 sequence is CASSPGGGVANTEAFF. The DNA for the CDR3 is TGCGCCAGCAGCCCGGGGGGGGGTGTGGCGAACACTGAAGCTTTCTTT.